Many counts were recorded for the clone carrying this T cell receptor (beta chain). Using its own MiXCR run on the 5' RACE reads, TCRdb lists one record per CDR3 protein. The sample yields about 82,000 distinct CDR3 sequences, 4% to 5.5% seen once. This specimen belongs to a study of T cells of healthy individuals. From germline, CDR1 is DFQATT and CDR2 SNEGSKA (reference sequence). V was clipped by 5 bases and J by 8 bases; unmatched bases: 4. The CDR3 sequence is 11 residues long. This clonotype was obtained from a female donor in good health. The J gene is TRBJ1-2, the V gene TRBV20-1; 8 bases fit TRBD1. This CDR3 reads CSAVPGGGYTF. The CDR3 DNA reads TGCAGTGCTGTTCCAGGGGGCGGCTACACCTTC.